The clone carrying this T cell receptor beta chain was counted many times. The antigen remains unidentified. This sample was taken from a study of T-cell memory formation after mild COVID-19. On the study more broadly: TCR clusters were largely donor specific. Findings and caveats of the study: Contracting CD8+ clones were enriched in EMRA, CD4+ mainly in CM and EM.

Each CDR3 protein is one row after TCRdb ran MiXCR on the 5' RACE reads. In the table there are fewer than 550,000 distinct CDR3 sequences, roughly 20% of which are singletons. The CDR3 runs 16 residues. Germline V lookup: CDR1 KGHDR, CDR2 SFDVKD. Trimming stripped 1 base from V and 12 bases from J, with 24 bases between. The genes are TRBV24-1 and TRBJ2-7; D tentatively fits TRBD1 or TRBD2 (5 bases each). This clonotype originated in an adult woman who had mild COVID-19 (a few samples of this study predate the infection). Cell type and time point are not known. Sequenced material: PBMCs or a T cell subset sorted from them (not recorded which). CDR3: CATSDLGDGAIRRWYF. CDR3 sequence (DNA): TGTGCCACCAGTGATTTAGGGGACGGCGCGATTCGTAGGTGGTACTTC.